The sequence of this T cell receptor (beta chain) was determined in a study of radiotherapy plus CTLA-4 blockade in lung cancer. Whole-study context: Of all patients, approximately 17% responded objectively and approximately 30% showed disease control. Findings and limits, study-wide: Expansion in blood of tumor-derived TCR clones was seen after radiotherapy plus ipilimumab.

Generated by immunoSEQ multiplex PCR, the TCRdb table keeps only in-frame clones and is missing some. Found here are some 64,000 clones, 76% of them singletons; the top ten hold 15% to 20%. Germline CDR1 reads SGDLS; CDR2 reads YYNGEE. The CDR3 is made up of 16 amino acids. V shed 1 base, J shed 3 bases, and the junction held 4 bases outside the gene matches. Turning to this clone: The antigen remains unidentified.

This clonotype originated in a human donor with non-small cell lung cancer whose response to radiotherapy plus ipilimumab could not be evaluated. Some clones in this sample may be carry-over from other donors' samples. This chain joins TRBV9 and TRBJ1-1; 12 bases fit TRBD1. The sample was peripheral blood, taken from a patient treated with radiotherapy plus ipilimumab. DNA of the CDR3: TGTGCCAGCAGCGTAAGTGGGACAGGGGGCCACACTGAAGCTTTCTTT. It encodes CASSVSGTGGHTEAFF.